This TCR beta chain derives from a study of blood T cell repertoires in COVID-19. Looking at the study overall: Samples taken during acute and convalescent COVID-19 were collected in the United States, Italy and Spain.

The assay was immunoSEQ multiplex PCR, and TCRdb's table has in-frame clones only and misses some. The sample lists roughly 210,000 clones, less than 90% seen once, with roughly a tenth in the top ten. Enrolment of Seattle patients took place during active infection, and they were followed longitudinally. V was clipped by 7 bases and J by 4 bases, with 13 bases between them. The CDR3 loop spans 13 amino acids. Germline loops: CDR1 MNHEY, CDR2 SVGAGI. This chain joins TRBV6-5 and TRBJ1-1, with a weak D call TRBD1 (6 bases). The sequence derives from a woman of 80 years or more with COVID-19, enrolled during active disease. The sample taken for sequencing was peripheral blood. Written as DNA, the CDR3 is TGTGCCAGCATGAACAGGGCATTCACTGAAGCTTTCTTT. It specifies CASMNRAFTEAFF.